Each of the 32 T cell receptor beta chains below was sequenced from the same sample in a study of T cell responses to AZD1222 COVID-19 vaccine. TCRdb keeps only in-frame clones here, not all; method: immunoSEQ multiplex PCR. The sample lists tens of thousands of clones; around 81% were seen once. The input for sequencing was peripheral blood, taken on day 0 of AZD1222 vaccination. The origin of the receptors is an adult in good health.

The rearrangement links TRBV5-1 to TRBJ2-5; D unresolved. From germline, CDR1 is SGHRS and CDR2 YFSETQ. The CDR3 runs 15 residues. The V and J ends lost 4 bases and 2 bases respectively, with 15 bases between them. For the CDR3, the DNA is TGCGCCAGCAGCCCAAGGGTGGGTGCACAAGAGACCCAGTACTTC. Amino acids: CASSPRVGAQETQYF.

The V call is TRBV7-9, the J call TRBJ2-5; D is unresolved. Looked up from germline, CDR1 is SEHNR and CDR2 is FQNEAQ (reference sequence). V lost 0 bases and J 4 bases, leaving 12 bases between the germline ends. The CDR3 is made up of 15 amino acids. CDR3 in DNA: TGTGCCAGCAGCTTAGCGAATAACGTTTTAGAGACCCAGTACTTC. This translates into CASSLANNVLETQYF.

This clone was picked up a small number of times. The chain uses TRBV19 and TRBJ1-4; D is perhaps TRBD1 (6 bases). The CDR3 is 15 amino acids. The V and J ends lost 4 bases and 5 bases respectively, with 14 bases between them. Per germline, CDR1 LNHDA and CDR2 SQIVND (reference sequence). The chain's CDR3 is CASSTPGGQNEKLFF. The DNA for the CDR3 is TGTGCCAGTAGTACTCCCGGGGGGCAAAATGAAAAACTGTTTTTT.

The rearrangement joins TRBV28 to TRBJ1-1; D perhaps matches TRBD1 (5 bases). Trimming shortened V by 10 bases and J by 1 base, and 10 bases separated the two germline ends. Germline V CDR1 and CDR2: MDHEN, SYDVKM. There are 12 residues in the CDR3. For the CDR3, the DNA is TGTGCCACCCTGACAGCGAACACTGAAGCTTTCTTT. Its translation is CATLTANTEAFF.

V is TRBV19 and J is TRBJ2-1; D gene ambiguous. V shed 3 bases and J shed 6 bases, with 18 bases lying between them. From germline, CDR1 is LNHDA and CDR2 SQIVND (reference sequence). The CDR3 has 16 amino acids. The CDR3 sequence: CASSIIGQYVGNEQFF. The CDR3 nucleotides read TGTGCCAGTAGTATTATCGGGCAGTACGTGGGCAATGAGCAGTTCTTC.

The rearrangement links TRBV25-1 to TRBJ2-1; 7 bases agree with TRBD2. After removal of 4 bases from V and 6 bases from J, the junction contained 12 bases not matched to a gene. The CDR3 length is 16 residues. Per germline, CDR1 MGHDK and CDR2 SYGVNS. In DNA form, the CDR3 reads TGTGCCAGCAGTGCTTCCGGGACTATTTTGAGCAATGAGCAGTTCTTC. Protein: CASSASGTILSNEQFF.

This clone occurred a few times. The chain recombines TRBV19 with TRBJ1-5; TRBD1 agrees at 8 bases. The trim removed 5 bases at V and 2 bases at J, leaving 2 bases unmatched. CDR1 LNHDA and CDR2 SQIVND come from the germline V gene (reference sequence). The CDR3 has 14 amino acids. CDR3 protein: CASSGQGGNQPQHF. The CDR3 region has the DNA TGTGCCAGTAGTGGACAGGGTGGCAATCAGCCCCAGCATTTT.

This rearrangement joins TRBV2 to TRBJ2-3, with D unresolved. The CDR3 covers 13 residues. The germline V gene encodes CDR1 SNHLY and CDR2 FYNNEI. V was clipped by 3 bases and J by 0 bases, with 4 bases between them. CDR3 protein: CASSDVSTDTQYF. CDR3 nucleotides: TGTGCCAGCAGTGATGTTAGCACAGATACGCAGTATTTT. The variable domain in full, completed from reference TRBV2 and TRBJ2-3, reads EPEVTQTPSHQVTQMGQEVILRCVPISNHLYFYWYRQILGQKVEFLVSFYNNEISEKSEIFDDQFSVERPDGSNFTLKIRSTKLEDSAMYFCASSDVSTDTQYFGPGTRLTVL.

The chain carries TRBV7-3 and TRBJ2-3; TRBD2 agrees at 13 bases. The trim removed 2 bases at V and 3 bases at J, leaving 5 bases unmatched. Germline-derived CDR1 and CDR2 are SGHTA and FQGTGA. CDR3 length equals 17 residues. The CDR3 DNA reads as TGTGCCAGCAGCTTATATACTAGCGGGGGGGCAACAGATACGCAGTATTTT. It encodes CASSLYTSGGATDTQYF. Looking up the rest from reference TRBV7-3 and TRBJ2-3 gives the full variable domain: GAGVSQTPSNKVTEKGKYVELRCDPISGHTALYWYRQSLGQGPEFLIYFQGTGAADDSGLPNDRFFAVRPEGSVSTLKIQRTERGDSAVYLCASSLYTSGGATDTQYFGPGTRLTVL.

The chain is built from TRBV20-1 and TRBJ1-1; weak D call: TRBD1 (5 bases). Germline CDR1 DFQATT, CDR2 SNEGSKA (reference sequence). The length of the CDR3 is 14 residues. Trimming left V 3 bases short and J 5 bases short, with 16 bases between. The CDR3 bases are TGCAGTGCTAGTGCAGAAGCTTGGGGGACTGAAGCTTTCTTT. Residues: CSASAEAWGTEAFF.

The chain employs TRBV12-3 or TRBV12-4 and TRBJ1-6, with D maybe TRBD1 (5 bases). V dropped 0 bases and J dropped 12 bases, with 9 bases sitting between them. The CDR3 loop spans 13 amino acids. CDR3 DNA sequence: TGTGCCAGCAGTTTAGCGGAGGGGCAACCCCTCCACTTT. Protein product: CASSLAEGQPLHF.

The gene calls are TRBV11-2 and TRBJ2-2, with D perhaps matching TRBD2 (6 bases). The length of the CDR3 is 14 residues. Germline CDR1 and CDR2: SGHAT and FQNNGV. V shed 4 bases and J shed 6 bases, with 12 bases lying between them. The CDR3 DNA is TGTGCCAGCAGCTCAGCTGGAGGGGCCGGGGAGCTGTTTTTT. Residues: CASSSAGGAGELFF.

This clone was observed once. The V call is TRBV5-6, the J call TRBJ2-2, with 8 positions matching TRBD1. CDR3 size: 17 residues. The trim removed 3 bases at V and 5 bases at J, leaving 12 bases unmatched. CDR1 SGHDT and CDR2 YYEEEE come from the germline V gene. The CDR3 spells CASSSTGTGGRTGELFF. The CDR3 DNA reads TGTGCCAGCAGCTCGACCGGGACAGGTGGTAGGACCGGGGAGCTGTTTTTT. Drawing the rest from reference TRBV5-6 and TRBJ2-2, the complete variable domain is DAGVTQSPTHLIKTRGQQVTLRCSPKSGHDTVSWYQQALGQGPQFIFQYYEEEERQRGNFPDRFSGHQFPNYSSELNVNALLLGDSALYLCASSSTGTGGRTGELFFGEGSRLTVL.

The chain recombines TRBV28 with TRBJ1-1, with D perhaps matching TRBD1 (6 bases). Germline values: CDR1 MDHEN, CDR2 SYDVKM. Trimming stripped 5 bases from V and 1 base from J, with 20 bases between. The CDR3 is made up of 17 amino acids. Here the CDR3 DNA reads TGTGCCAGCAGTCCCCAGGGGAGGCCCGACGAGAACACTGAAGCTTTCTTT. Amino acid sequence: CASSPQGRPDENTEAFF.

The CDR3 here is CASSFLGGTYNEQFF. The CDR3 DNA is TGCGCCAGCAGCTTCCTTGGGGGGACCTACAATGAGCAGTTCTTC. The chain employs TRBV5-1 and TRBJ2-1; possible D gene TRBD2, 6 bases. The CDR3 is 15 residues long. Germline V gene sequence: CDR1 SGHRS, CDR2 YFSETQ. Between the trimmed V and J ends, which lost 2 bases and 2 bases, there was a span of 11 bases.

This chain links TRBV3-1 (or the pseudogene TRBV3-2) with TRBJ1-2; 7 bases line up with TRBD1. The V gene end was trimmed by 4 bases and the J gene end by 6 bases; junction bases not matched to a gene: 8. There are 14 residues in the CDR3. Germline lookup yields CDR1 LGHDT and CDR2 YNNKEL (reference sequence). CDR3 nucleotide sequence: TGTGCCAGCAGCCCGTTGGGACAGAGTCATGGCTACACCTTC. Amino acids: CASSPLGQSHGYTF.

The chain recombines TRBV11-2 with TRBJ2-2; TRBD2 aligns across 10 bases. The J segment lost 7 bases and the V segment lost 5 bases, leaving 10 bases of the junction unmatched. The CDR3 runs to 16 residues. From germline, CDR1 is SGHAT and CDR2 FQNNGV. The chain's CDR3 is CASSPTSGGANGELFF. CDR3 nucleotide sequence: TGTGCCAGCAGCCCTACCAGCGGGGGGGCGAACGGGGAGCTGTTTTTT.

The chain recombines TRBV28 with TRBJ1-5, with D unresolved. Germline loops: CDR1 MDHEN, CDR2 SYDVKM. V was shortened by 7 bases and J by 1 base, with 20 bases between the two germline ends. The CDR3 loop spans 17 amino acids. The CDR3 coding sequence is TGTGCCAGCACCATTAATCAGGTCTTTGGCAGCAATCAGCCCCAGCATTTT. Translation gives CASTINQVFGSNQPQHF.

The V gene is TRBV15, the J gene TRBJ1-5; TRBD1 might be the D (5 bases). CDR1 LNHNV and CDR2 YYDKDF come from the germline V gene (reference sequence). Trimming pared 0 bases from V and 1 base from J, leaving 7 bases between. This CDR3 comprises 15 residues. The CDR3, as DNA: TGTGCCACCAGCAGAGATGGGGGGAGCAATCAGCCCCAGCATTTT. Translated: CATSRDGGSNQPQHF.

This clone appeared once. This rearrangement joins TRBV4-2 to TRBJ2-7; 8 positions agree with TRBD1. This CDR3 spans 14 amino acids. Germline CDR1 LGHNA, CDR2 YNFKEQ. Losses at the gene ends were 1 base for V and 12 bases for J; bases not matched to a gene: 11. CDR3 nucleotide sequence: TGTGCCAGCAGCCAAGGGACAGGGAGCCTCGTGAGGTACTTC. Translating it yields CASSQGTGSLVRYF.

This clone appeared a single time. The chain has TRBV30 and TRBJ1-2; D unresolved. Trimming took 3 bases from V and 4 from J, leaving 18 bases between them. The V gene's germline CDR1 is GTSNPN and CDR2 SVGIG (reference sequence). The CDR3 length is 15 residues. Here the CDR3 DNA reads TGTGCCTGGAGCCCTGGGCCATCCGAGGGCTATGGCTACACCTTC. Translation: CAWSPGPSEGYGYTF.

This chain's CDR3 is CAWSVPSSRGLNQPQHF. CDR3 DNA: TGTGCCTGGAGTGTACCCTCGAGCAGGGGACTCAATCAGCCCCAGCATTTT. V usage is TRBV30 and J usage is TRBJ1-5, with D possibly being TRBD1 (6 bases). The germline gives CDR1 GTSNPN, CDR2 SVGIG (reference sequence). V lost 0 bases to trimming and J lost 3 bases, with 18 bases between them. The CDR3 covers 17 residues.

Only one count was recorded for this clone. The rearrangement uses TRBV10-2 and TRBJ1-6; D unresolved. Germline V gives CDR1 WSHSY, CDR2 SAAADI. Trimming removed 2 bases at V and 0 bases at J, with 5 bases between. The CDR3 runs 15 residues. CDR3 region: CASSEGYSYNSPLHF. The CDR3 nucleotides are TGCGCCAGCAGTGAGGGGTACTCCTATAATTCACCCCTCCACTTT.

The chain links TRBV5-4 to TRBJ1-2, with D possibly matching TRBD1 (5 bases). The ends were cut back, 0 bases at V and 5 bases at J, with 11 bases in the middle. Germline lookup yields CDR1 SGHNT and CDR2 YYREEE (reference sequence). There are 14 residues in the CDR3. The CDR3 sequence: CASSLGGGVYGYTF. DNA of the CDR3: TGTGCCAGCAGCTTGGGGGGCGGGGTATATGGCTACACCTTC.

The V gene is TRBV20-1, the J gene TRBJ1-1, with D possibly being TRBD1 (5 bases). Germline V lookup: CDR1 DFQATT, CDR2 SNEGSKA (reference sequence). This CDR3 region has 11 residues. Here the CDR3 DNA reads TGCAGCGGACACCAGAACACTGAAGCTTTCTTT. It codes for CSGHQNTEAFF.

The chain joins TRBV4-1 to TRBJ1-1; possibly TRBD1 for D (5 bases). Germline assignment: CDR1 MGHRA and CDR2 YSYEKL. Trimming took off 0 bases at V and 7 bases at J, with 15 bases between the two ends. This CDR3 spans 15 amino acids. CDR3 residues: CASSQDRGVWGEAFF. The CDR3 nucleotides are TGCGCCAGCAGCCAAGATCGGGGGGTTTGGGGTGAAGCTTTCTTT.

The count of this clone is one. V gene TRBV7-9 combines with J gene TRBJ2-3; possibly TRBD1 or TRBD2 for D (5 bases each). Between the trimmed V and J ends, which lost 3 bases and 5 bases, there was a span of 6 bases. The length of the CDR3 is 12 residues. Germline loops: CDR1 SEHNR, CDR2 FQNEAQ (reference sequence). CDR3: CASSLGVDTQYF. CDR3 sequence (DNA): TGTGCCAGCAGCTTGGGGGTAGATACGCAGTATTTT.

The genes are TRBV28 and TRBJ1-5; the D is unclear. CDR3 length: 12 amino acids. Trimming took off 7 bases at V and 7 bases at J, with 11 bases between the two ends. Germline CDR1 and CDR2: MDHEN and SYDVKM. CDR3 coding DNA: TGTGCCAGCACTCTAGGCAGCCAGCCCCAGCATTTT. It codes for CASTLGSQPQHF.

This rearrangement joins TRBV10-1 to TRBJ2-2, with unresolved D. This CDR3 is 17 amino acids long. V lost 0 bases and J lost 3, with 14 bases in between. Germline V gene sequence: CDR1 WNHNN, CDR2 SYGVQD (reference sequence). The CDR3 region has the DNA TGCGCCAGCAGTGAGTCGAGACTCAGAGACCACACCGGGGAGCTGTTTTTT. Residues: CASSESRLRDHTGELFF.

The CDR3 DNA follows: TGTGCCACCGGGGACAGGCTTAATGAAAAACTGTTTTTT. Translating it yields CATGDRLNEKLFF. J is TRBJ1-4 and V is TRBV24-1, with 8 bases fitting TRBD1. The V gene's germline CDR1 is KGHDR and CDR2 SFDVKD. The ends lost 9 bases at V and 4 bases at J; junction bases unmatched: 3. The length of the CDR3 is 13 residues.

The rearrangement joins TRBV6-2 or TRBV6-3 to TRBJ2-7; D uncertain. The CDR3 runs to 18 residues. Germline-derived CDR1 and CDR2 are MNHEY and SVGEGT. V gave up 5 bases and J gave up 1 base, with 24 bases separating them. CDR3 nucleotides: TGTGCCAGCAGTCTACCCGCCAGGCCCGGTCTCCCTTCCTACGAGCAGTACTTC. Amino acid sequence: CASSLPARPGLPSYEQYF.

The chain recombines TRBV12-3 or TRBV12-4 with TRBJ2-2, with D uncertain. The CDR3 is 11 residues long. V was pared by 5 bases and J by 7 bases, with 5 bases between. In DNA, the CDR3 is TGTGCCAGCAGTCGAGGCGGGGAGCTGTTTTTT. Translation: CASSRGGELFF.